Detailed here is one T cell receptor (beta chain). It lacks a known antigen. No base qualities exist here, and no much larger clone lies one base off it. Inclusion was restricted to participants for whom at least one PBMC sample before ART initiation and at least two post-ART samples were available. All participants with HIV were treated in the United States of America. Cryopreserved samples of about 0.95-10 million PBMC were thawed and washed before DNA extraction. At the time of the earliest PBMC sample for each participant with HIV, ages ranged from 23 to 54 years. Per participant, PBMC samples came from 1-4 timepoints prior to ART initiation and 2-8 timepoints following ART initiation, for a median of 7 samples. For every participant, serial HIV viral load, CD4+ T-cell count, ART history and demographic data were obtained. Genomic DNA was extracted from unsorted PBMC with a Qiagen kit on a QIAcube, processed in batches of 12 samples.

The data belong to a study of long-term antiretroviral therapy in people with HIV (dated by TCRdb to 2021 to 2024). In the study overall: Collection of the earliest samples took place about a decade ahead of the 2015 WHO recommendation for immediate ART, at a time when ART was typically delayed until CD4 counts fell. This retrospective serial study examined whether starting ART and sustained HIV suppression were associated with changes in the composition and diversity of the TRB repertoire in peripheral blood. No cross-contamination during QIAcube processing was shown when test extractions of a monoclonal T-cell line were performed alongside fewer than 40 polyclonal samples. The cohort contributed about 180 cryopreserved PBMC samples from around 30 adults with confirmed HIV infection, collected serially over a mean of approximately six years (range 1-12). Eleven of the 30 participants with HIV were female.

The CDR3 sequence holds 15 residues, the cysteine and phenylalanine included. The DNA shown is the 45-base CDR3, in frame from base 1. As encoded in the germline V gene (reference sequence), CDR1 is MNHNY while CDR2 is SVGAGI. Unmatched junction bases come to 9, with V trimmed by 5 bases and J by 2 bases. The immunoSEQ hsTCRB v3.0 assay was used at survey level resolution to sequence the TRB variable region. The targeted TRB sequencing depth was about 35,000-55,000 T-cell genomes per sample. An Illumina MiSeq with a v3 150-cycle kit was used to sequence the pooled TRB libraries. In the paper's pipeline: Repertoire analysis was performed in R inside a reproducible Nextflow workflow that covered QC, data transformation and analysis. LymphoSeq2, an R package for exploring AIRR-Seq data, was used to implement custom analyses. A few samples that yielded fewer than 5000 total TRB sequences were excluded, so that around 190 HIV repertoires were analyzed. Among the 180 to 200 HIV repertoires that were kept, 59 were collected before ART initiation and roughly 130 were collected after ART initiation. Each repertoire was downsampled to 5000 TRB nucleotide sequences, and summary statistics were averaged across 100 downsampling iterations. TRB sequences were retained for analysis only if CDR3 regions of at least seven amino acids were present. Diversity was assessed using a clonality score derived from Shannon entropy and using the Gini coefficient. In the repertoire networks, any two of the top 5000 CDR3 amino acid sequences were connected whenever the two sequences differed by an edit distance of one. GLIPH2 predicted antigen specificity groups and MHC restriction for TRB CDR3 amino acid sequences. To flag known associations with CMV, EBV, HIV or tissue antigens, CDR3 amino acid sequences were compared against VDJdb and McPAS-TCR. Pre-ART, post-ART and control groups were compared with Wilcoxon signed-rank tests and Holm-Bonferroni correction. TCRdb re-hosts the immuneACCESS table, in-frame sequences only. Its copies lack some clones; in the studies checked, an unresolved V gene accounts for under half of them, and the cause for the rest is not known. The V and J calls and clone size come from that table; D and trimming were worked out from the DNA. This sample is represented by about 20,000 clones; 90% of them were singletons. The ten largest account for roughly 8.4% of the sample.

Beyond this particular receptor, the publication reports: Because PBMC availability was limited, only the TCR beta chain was sequenced, with no alpha chain pairing. Because pre-ART samples had limited cell numbers, unsorted PBMC were profiled rather than sorted CD4+ and CD8+ T cells. CDR3 length ranges in HIV repertoires were narrower than in controls, and network structure suggested an antigen-experienced repertoire with only a slight naive shift after ART. Expanded TRB clones identified before ART initiation dominated the repertoire at all time points, although this dominance fluctuated and declined in many PLHIV after ART. The samples span the years 2004 to 2017, and the ART regimens used at that time may not be as effective as current regimens. A significant increase in TRB diversity was found to be associated with ART initiation, although TRB diversity was observed to remain significantly below that of transplant donor controls even after long-term ART. Inferences about post-ART repertoire changes are limited because no data were available on ART adherence, viral resistance or therapy changes.

The clonotype comes from a woman aged 30 to 39 with HIV. Specimen: unsorted PBMCs, collected 4.4 years before starting antiretroviral therapy. The rearrangement combines TRBV6-6 with TRBJ2-7; TRBD1 fits 7 bases in the junction. The DNA is as follows: TGTGCCAGCAGTCCGGACCGGGACAGAGCCTACGAGCAGTACTTC. It translates to CASSPDRDRAYEQYF.